The rows below give T cell receptor beta chains drawn from one sample of a study of shared clonotypes between healthy human individuals. Sequenced by immunoSEQ multiplex PCR; TCRdb stores in-frame clones only, minus some. The data contain some 530,000 clones, roughly 80% of them singletons. The sequencing input was PBMCs. The receptors come from a woman aged 40 to 50 in good health. Some clones in this sample may be carry-over from other donors' samples. CDR3s include the opening cysteine and the closing phenylalanine or tryptophan. The D gene is left open where the match is weak. Clone size, where shown, is once, few, many, or a class for clones that have expanded.

abundance	v_gene	j_gene	d_gene	CDR3aa	CDR3nt
.	TRBV4-1	TRBJ1-4	.	CASSRDGSTNEKLFF	TGCGCCAGCAGCCGGGACGGATCAACTAATGAAAAACTGTTTTTT
once	TRBV18	TRBJ2-7	TRBD1	CASSLLQGAGEQYF	TGTGCCAGCTCACTGTTACAGGGGGCGGGTGAGCAGTACTTC
.	TRBV12-5	TRBJ2-2	TRBD1	CASGTGQGAAGELFF	TGTGCTAGTGGTACCGGACAGGGGGCGGCCGGGGAGCTGTTTTTT
.	TRBV15	TRBJ2-5	.	CATSPGGLRETQYF	TGTGCCACCAGCCCCGGGGGGCTCCGGGAGACCCAGTACTTC
once	TRBV7-6	TRBJ2-1	TRBD2	CASSLAGGYNEQFF	TGTGCCAGCAGCTTGGCGGGAGGATACAATGAGCAGTTCTTC
many	TRBV30	TRBJ1-1	.	CAWAVGGATEAFF	TGTGCCTGGGCCGTCGGGGGGGCCACTGAAGCTTTCTTT
.	TRBV27	TRBJ2-2	.	CASSIHWDGSGELFF	TGTGCCAGCAGCATCCATTGGGACGGTTCCGGGGAGCTGTTTTTT
.	TRBV7-8	TRBJ2-7	TRBD1	CASSRGRGQGELEQYF	TGTGCCAGCAGCCGGGGGCGGGGACAGGGGGAGTTGGAGCAGTACTTC
once	TRBV5-1	TRBJ2-7	TRBD2	CASSLTSAGYEQYF	TGCGCCAGCAGCTTAACTAGCGCCGGCTACGAGCAGTACTTC
.	TRBV27	TRBJ1-2	.	CASSLKADYGYTF	TGTGCCAGCAGTTTAAAGGCCGACTATGGCTACACCTTC
.	TRBV4-2	TRBJ1-3	TRBD1	CASSRGTGRLSGNTIYF	TGTGCCAGCAGCCGAGGGACAGGCCGTCTCTCTGGAAACACCATATATTTT
.	TRBV19	TRBJ2-2	TRBD1	CASSLQTGLSTGELFF	TGTGCCAGTAGTCTCCAGACAGGGCTGTCCACCGGGGAGCTGTTTTTT
.	TRBV5-1	TRBJ2-5	TRBD2	CASSSSPSGSGETQYF	TGCGCCAGCAGCTCTTCTCCTAGCGGGAGCGGAGAGACCCAGTACTTC
.	TRBV5-1	TRBJ2-2	.	CASSHQVIGGSTGELFF	TGCGCCAGCAGCCATCAGGTGATAGGAGGGAGCACCGGGGAGCTGTTTTTT
.	TRBV7-8	TRBJ1-1	.	CASAAPGGTEAFF	TGTGCCAGCGCCGCTCCGGGGGGCACTGAAGCTTTCTTT
.	TRBV7-9	TRBJ2-7	.	CASSPPGGSYEQYF	TGTGCCAGCAGCCCCCCCGGGGGCTCCTACGAGCAGTACTTC
once	TRBV9	TRBJ2-7	TRBD1	CASSARTGGNEQYF	TGTGCCAGCAGCGCTAGGACAGGGGGTAACGAGCAGTACTTC
once	TRBV21-1	TRBJ2-5	.	CASKGETQYF	TGTGCCAGCAAGGGTGAGACCCAGTACTTC
once	TRBV15	TRBJ2-6	.	CATSSGSGANVLTF	TGTGCCACCAGTTCGGGCTCTGGGGCCAACGTCCTGACTTTC
.	TRBV13	TRBJ2-2	.	CASSRKVTGELFF	TGTGCCAGCAGCCGTAAGGTCACCGGGGAGCTGTTTTTT
.	TRBV6-5	TRBJ2-1	.	CASSYDSYNEQFF	TGTGCCAGCAGCTACGACAGTTACAATGAGCAGTTCTTC
.	TRBV7-2	TRBJ1-5	.	CASSQNGDQPQHF	TGTGCCAGCAGCCAAAATGGGGATCAGCCCCAGCATTTT
.	TRBV9	TRBJ2-7	TRBD1	CASSGPGTGGYEQYF	TGTGCCAGCAGCGGCCCCGGGACAGGGGGCTACGAGCAGTACTTC
once	TRBV28	TRBJ2-1	.	CASSTWWGEQFF	TGTGCCAGCAGTACGTGGTGGGGTGAGCAGTTCTTC
.	TRBV7-9	TRBJ2-1	.	CASSPDPGPDRLYNEQFF	TGTGCCAGCAGCCCCGACCCGGGGCCTGACCGCCTATACAATGAGCAGTTCTTC
.	TRBV2	TRBJ2-7	TRBD2	CASSEGGRAGEQYF	TGTGCCAGCAGTGAAGGCGGGAGGGCCGGCGAGCAGTACTTC
.	TRBV6-1	TRBJ1-5	TRBD1	CASSSGQGHQPQHF	TGTGCCAGCAGTTCCGGACAGGGTCATCAGCCCCAGCATTTT
.	TRBV11-2	TRBJ2-1	.	CASSFRSVSSYNEQFF	TGTGCCAGCAGCTTCCGGTCGGTGAGCTCCTACAATGAGCAGTTCTTC
.	TRBV7-3	TRBJ2-2	TRBD1	CASSSQGVGTGELFF	TGTGCCAGCAGCTCACAGGGGGTCGGCACCGGGGAGCTGTTTTTT
.	TRBV5-1	TRBJ2-7	TRBD1	CASSYGTGEGEQYF	TGCGCCAGCAGCTACGGGACAGGGGAGGGCGAGCAGTACTTC
.	TRBV5-1	TRBJ2-2	TRBD1	CASSLGTGGLRELFF	TGCGCCAGCAGCTTGGGGACAGGGGGCTTGAGGGAGCTGTTTTTT
.	TRBV15	TRBJ1-2	.	CATSRDYNNGYTF	TGTGCCACCAGCAGAGATTACAATAATGGCTACACCTTC
.	TRBV7-2	TRBJ1-1	.	CASSLFGNTEAFF	TGTGCCAGCAGCCTATTTGGGAACACTGAAGCTTTCTTT
.	TRBV11-2	TRBJ2-1	.	CASSPSRVWQFF	TGTGCCAGCAGCCCCTCCAGGGTCTGGCAGTTCTTC
few	TRBV11-2	TRBJ2-2	.	CASSLGGHTGELFF	TGTGCCAGCAGCTTGGGCGGACATACCGGGGAGCTGTTTTTT
few	TRBV4-2	TRBJ1-2	.	CASSQDLLSPNYGYTF	TGTGCCAGCAGCCAAGATCTCTTGAGTCCTAACTATGGCTACACCTTC
.	TRBV18	TRBJ1-3	TRBD1	CASSATGASSGNTIYF	TGTGCCAGCTCAGCCACAGGGGCAAGCTCTGGAAACACCATATATTTT
few	TRBV18	TRBJ1-2	TRBD1	CASSPQRQGGYTF	TGTGCCAGCTCACCACAACGACAGGGTGGCTACACCTTC
.	TRBV29-1	TRBJ2-3	TRBD1	CSVEAGRTGIDTQYF	TGCAGCGTTGAAGCTGGGAGGACAGGGATAGATACGCAGTATTTT
.	TRBV5-6	TRBJ2-7	.	CASSLSARDEQYF	TGTGCCAGCAGCTTATCGGCCCGGGACGAGCAGTACTTC
.	TRBV6-1	TRBJ2-7	TRBD1	CASSARDRGGEQYF	TGTGCCAGCAGCGCCCGGGACAGGGGCGGCGAGCAGTACTTC
.	TRBV27	TRBJ2-7	.	CASSLSLYTYEQYF	TGTGCCAGCAGTTTATCGCTCTATACCTACGAGCAGTACTTC
.	TRBV5-1	TRBJ2-7	TRBD2	CASSSRLAGAYEQYF	TGCGCCAGCAGCTCGAGACTAGCGGGAGCCTACGAGCAGTACTTC
once	TRBV5-6	TRBJ2-3	.	CASSAPGPHSADTQYF	TGTGCCAGCAGCGCTCCCGGTCCTCATTCCGCAGATACGCAGTATTTT
few	TRBV7-2	TRBJ1-3	.	CASSLLGTGNTIYF	TGTGCCAGCAGCTTACTCGGGACCGGAAACACCATATATTTT
.	TRBV7-2	TRBJ2-3	TRBD2	CASSLQLAGQNTQYF	TGTGCCAGCAGCTTGCAACTAGCGGGACAGAATACGCAGTATTTT
.	TRBV10-1	TRBJ2-3	TRBD2	CASSDGGVNTQYF	TGCGCCAGCAGTGATGGGGGGGTGAATACGCAGTATTTT
once	TRBV30	TRBJ1-4	.	CAWSDNSGDNEKLFF	TGTGCCTGGAGTGATAACTCAGGGGATAATGAAAAACTGTTTTTT
.	TRBV6-4	TRBJ2-2	.	CASSVSFTGELFF	TGTGCCAGCAGTGTAAGTTTCACCGGGGAGCTGTTTTTT
once	TRBV5-1	TRBJ1-3	.	CASSLGGRADTIYF	TGCGCCAGCAGCTTGGGCGGCAGGGCGGACACCATATATTTT
.	TRBV19	TRBJ2-3	TRBD2	CASSIGVAGWIADTQYF	TGTGCCAGTAGTATAGGGGTAGCGGGATGGATCGCAGATACGCAGTATTTT
.	TRBV30	TRBJ2-7	.	CAWSTGQEEQYF	TGTGCCTGGAGCACAGGGCAAGAAGAGCAGTACTTC
.	TRBV7-9	TRBJ2-1	.	CASSSQGRVSYNEQFF	TGTGCCAGCAGCTCCCAGGGGAGGGTATCCTACAATGAGCAGTTCTTC
many	TRBV6-5	TRBJ1-5	.	CASSPSSGDQPQHF	TGTGCCAGCAGCCCCTCAAGTGGGGATCAGCCCCAGCATTTT
many	TRBV19	TRBJ2-7	.	CASSTARGTTGEQYF	TGTGCCAGTAGTACCGCTAGAGGTACTACGGGAGAGCAGTACTTC
once	TRBV5-4	TRBJ2-3	.	CASSLDRTDTQYF	TGTGCCAGCAGCTTGGACAGGACAGATACGCAGTATTTT
.	TRBV4-1	TRBJ2-5	TRBD2	CASSPELQTSGIVETQYF	TGCGCCAGCAGCCCTGAACTGCAGACTAGCGGGATAGTAGAGACCCAGTACTTC